These 9 T cell receptor beta chains were all obtained from the same sample, sequenced in a study of T cell responses to AZD1222 COVID-19 vaccine. The table came from immunoSEQ multiplex PCR; TCRdb's copy has only in-frame clones and leaves some out. Among approximately 52,000 clones listed, roughly 87% were seen once. The sequenced sample was peripheral blood, obtained 28 days after the second AZD1222 dose. The receptors here all came from an adult who received the AZD1222 COVID-19 vaccine.

This clone was seen a single time. The chain links TRBV7-2 to TRBJ2-7; a possible D gene is TRBD2 (6 bases). Trimming cost V 1 base and J 9 bases, with 19 bases left between them. The CDR3 sequence is 15 residues long. The V gene's germline CDR1 is SGHTA and CDR2 FQGNSA. CDR3 region: CASSLDSGQGTGQYF. CDR3 DNA: TGTGCCAGCAGCTTAGATAGCGGCCAGGGAACAGGGCAGTACTTC.

The chain carries TRBV5-8 and TRBJ2-1; D gene unclear. The germline V and J ends were trimmed by 4 bases and 4 bases, with 6 bases remaining between them. Germline CDR1 and CDR2: SGHTS and YDEGEE. This CDR3 spans 12 amino acids. The CDR3 loop reads CASSPGYNEQFF. Here the CDR3 DNA reads TGTGCCAGCAGCCCTGGATACAATGAGCAGTTCTTC.

The chain has TRBV28 and TRBJ2-6; 8 bases fit TRBD1. J gave up 2 bases and V 5 bases, and 2 bases lay outside the gene matches. Germline-derived CDR1 and CDR2 are MDHEN and SYDVKM. This CDR3 spans 15 amino acids. The CDR3 is CASSPQGAGANVLTF. The CDR3 DNA follows: TGTGCCAGCAGTCCACAGGGGGCTGGGGCCAACGTCCTGACTTTC. The whole variable domain, remainder taken from reference TRBV28 and TRBJ2-6, is DVKVTQSSRYLVKRTGEKVFLECVQDMDHENMFWYRQDPGLGLRLIYFSYDVKMKEKGDIPEGYSVSREKKERFSLILESASTNQTSMYLCASSPQGAGANVLTFGAGSRLTVL.

The J gene is TRBJ1-1, the V gene TRBV28, with no clear D. From germline, CDR1 is MDHEN and CDR2 SYDVKM. V gave up 5 bases and J gave up 7 bases, with 14 bases separating them. The CDR3 is 13 residues long. The CDR3 nucleotides read TGTGCCAGCAGTATTAATGTAGTCGTTGAAGCTTTCTTT. It translates to CASSINVVVEAFF.

The chain recombines TRBV9 with TRBJ2-7; TRBD2 is a possible D gene (5 bases). The CDR3 length is 15 residues. Germline CDR1 reads SGDLS; CDR2 reads YYNGEE. V was shortened by 0 bases and J by 7 bases, with 17 bases between the two germline ends. The CDR3 nucleotides are TGTGCCAGCAGCGTAGGGGTAGCGCCCTCGGGAGAGCAGTACTTC. This sequence encodes CASSVGVAPSGEQYF.

This chain connects TRBV5-1 to TRBJ1-4, with D tentatively TRBD1 (5 bases). The CDR3 sequence is 13 residues long. Trimming left V 4 bases short and J 5 bases short, with 9 bases between. Germline CDR1 SGHRS, CDR2 YFSETQ. The CDR3: CASSRGENEKLFF. The CDR3 bases are TGCGCCAGCAGCCGGGGCGAAAATGAAAAACTGTTTTTT.

This chain connects TRBV3-1 (or the pseudogene TRBV3-2) to TRBJ2-1; 7 bases are a match to TRBD1. Germline V lookup: CDR1 LGHDT, CDR2 YNNKEL (reference sequence). This CDR3 region has 15 residues. Trimming took 0 bases from V and 3 from J; bases not matched to a gene: 2. CDR3 sequence reads: CASSQEWTGYNEQFF. The CDR3 bases are TGTGCCAGCAGCCAAGAGTGGACAGGCTACAATGAGCAGTTCTTC.

The rearrangement links TRBV5-1 to TRBJ2-7; 8 positions match TRBD2. This CDR3 has 14 amino acids. Germline CDR1 SGHRS, CDR2 YFSETQ. V lost 5 bases and J lost 2; bases outside the gene matches: 6. DNA of the CDR3: TGCGCCAGCAGTCAGGAGACTAGCGCCTACGAGCAGTACTTC. Protein product: CASSQETSAYEQYF.

This rearrangement joins TRBV9 to TRBJ1-1, with D perhaps matching TRBD1 (5 bases). Germline V gene sequence: CDR1 SGDLS, CDR2 YYNGEE. The ends were cut back, 4 bases at V and 5 bases at J, with 18 bases in the middle. The CDR3 is 15 amino acids. CDR3 sequence: CASSSHGTLGTEAFF. The CDR3 bases are TGTGCCAGCAGCTCCCACGGGACGCTGGGGACTGAAGCTTTCTTT.